Following are 16 T cell receptor beta chains from one sample sequenced in a study of Ad26.COV2.S vaccination and SARS-CoV-2 variants. The treatment here: roughly 20 received Ad26.COV2.S at low or high dose, single or two shots; 5 received placebo; per-sample allocation not given. Specimens were obtained on day 63 following the first vaccine or placebo injection. Assay: immunoSEQ multiplex PCR; the TCRdb copy retains only in-frame clones and omits some. The sample includes 440,000 or so clones, 90% seen only once; the top ten take about 4.4%. Sequenced here: peripheral blood, sampled in a trial of Ad26.COV2.S vaccine versus placebo. The receptors shown here come from a person between 18 and 65 years old who received the Ad26.COV2.S COVID-19 vaccine or a placebo.

This clone has just one count. The V call is TRBV7-3, the J call TRBJ2-3; TRBD2 agrees at 8 bases. Germline V gene sequence: CDR1 SGHTA, CDR2 FQGTGA. After removal of 5 bases from V and 4 bases from J, the junction contained 8 bases not matched to a gene. The CDR3 runs 15 residues. The DNA of the CDR3 is TGTGCCAGCAGCCGAAGCGGGAGTGGCGCAGATACGCAGTATTTT. Protein sequence: CASSRSGSGADTQYF. Using reference TRBV7-3 and TRBJ2-3 for the parts outside the CDR3, the full variable domain is GAGVSQTPSNKVTEKGKYVELRCDPISGHTALYWYRQSLGQGPEFLIYFQGTGAADDSGLPNDRFFAVRPEGSVSTLKIQRTERGDSAVYLCASSRSGSGADTQYFGPGTRLTVL.

The chain joins TRBV7-9 to TRBJ1-2, with a possible D match to TRBD1 (6 bases). This CDR3 is built from 16 residues. Germline V lookup: CDR1 SEHNR, CDR2 FQNEAQ (reference sequence). Trimming left V 0 bases short and J 5 bases short, with 16 bases between. The CDR3 nucleotides read TGTGCCAGCAGCTTAGCGGGGGGGCTCCAGGGGTATGGCTACACCTTC. Residues: CASSLAGGLQGYGYTF.

Only one count was recorded for this clone. Germline is not matched at one junction end, which may reflect a read error. The chain couples TRBV5-6 to TRBJ2-7; 9 bases map to TRBD1. This CDR3 contains 12 residues. Germline CDR1 reads SGHDT; CDR2 reads YYEEEE. The CDR3 nucleotides read TGTGCCAGCAGCCGCCGGGACAGGGACACGAACTTC. This translates into CASSRRDRDTNF.

The rearrangement links TRBV11-2 to TRBJ2-1; a weak D match, TRBD1 (5 bases). The V gene's germline CDR1 is SGHAT and CDR2 FQNNGV. The CDR3 totals 14 residues. V gave up 7 bases and J gave up 1 base, with 11 bases separating them. CDR3 in DNA: TGTGCCAGCACCGCCAGGGTGTCCTACAATGAGCAGTTCTTC. It yields the protein CASTARVSYNEQFF.

The CDR3 here is CATLGYNQPQHF. CDR3 nucleotides: TGTGCCACCTTAGGCTACAATCAGCCCCAGCATTTT. This chain links TRBV28 with TRBJ1-5; no reliable D call. V lost 10 bases to trimming and J lost 3 bases, with 10 bases between them. The germline V gene encodes CDR1 MDHEN and CDR2 SYDVKM. The CDR3 has 12 residues. The whole variable domain, filled in from reference TRBV28 and TRBJ1-5, reads DVKVTQSSRYLVKRTGEKVFLECVQDMDHENMFWYRQDPGLGLRLIYFSYDVKMKEKGDIPEGYSVSREKKERFSLILESASTNQTSMYLCATLGYNQPQHFGDGTRLSIL.

The CDR3 region is CASSGRAYYNEQFF. CDR3 DNA sequence: TGTGCCAGCAGCGGGAGGGCCTACTACAATGAGCAGTTCTTC. This sequence joins TRBV5-6 and TRBJ2-1; 7 positions match TRBD2. CDR1 SGHDT and CDR2 YYEEEE come from the germline V gene. V lost 4 bases and J lost 3; bases outside the gene matches: 4. This CDR3 is 14 amino acids long.

The chain joins TRBV3-1 (or the pseudogene TRBV3-2) to TRBJ2-2, with TRBD2 identical over 9 bases. The CDR3 is 16 amino acids. The germline V gene encodes CDR1 LGHDT and CDR2 YNNKEL (reference sequence). Trimming took 3 bases from V and 4 from J; bases not matched to a gene: 6. CDR3 DNA sequence: TGTGCCAGCAGCCAGCGGGAGGGCCCTCCCACCGGGGAGCTGTTTTTT. Encoded protein: CASSQREGPPTGELFF.

The rearrangement joins TRBV7-6 to TRBJ2-2; possibly TRBD2 for D (7 bases). The CDR3 is made up of 12 amino acids. Trimming pared 7 bases from V and 6 bases from J, leaving 9 bases between. In germline, CDR1 is SGHVS, CDR2 FNYEAQ. Written as DNA, the CDR3 is TGTGCCAGCATCGGGGGGCCCGGGGAGCTGTTTTTT. It encodes CASIGGPGELFF.

This chain connects TRBV7-9 to TRBJ2-7; TRBD1 aligns across 7 bases. The J segment lost 2 bases and the V segment lost 5 bases, leaving 9 bases of the junction unmatched. From germline, CDR1 is SEHNR and CDR2 FQNEAQ (reference sequence). This CDR3 contains 15 residues. The CDR3 DNA is TGTGCCAGCAGCCTAGGGACAGCAGGAACCTACGAGCAGTACTTC. This translates into CASSLGTAGTYEQYF.

The chain recombines TRBV27 with TRBJ2-1; 10 bases agree with TRBD1. CDR3 size: 14 residues. The germline V gene encodes CDR1 MNHEY and CDR2 SMNVEV (reference sequence). V trimming: 6 bases; J trimming: 8 bases; junction bases outside the gene matches: 7. CDR3 DNA sequence: TGTGCCAGCAGCCTGGGACAGGGGTTCGATGAGCAGTTCTTC. Protein sequence: CASSLGQGFDEQFF.

CDR3: CASSSGPGQVSTDTQYF. The CDR3 nucleotides are TGTGCCAGTAGTTCTGGGCCCGGACAGGTGAGCACAGATACGCAGTATTTT. The J gene is TRBJ2-3, the V gene TRBV19, with TRBD1 matching over 7 bases. In germline, CDR1 is LNHDA, CDR2 SQIVND (reference sequence). The length of the CDR3 is 17 residues. The V gene end was trimmed by 5 bases and the J gene end by 0 bases; junction bases not matched to a gene: 11. Drawing the rest from reference TRBV19 and TRBJ2-3, the complete variable domain is DGGITQSPKYLFRKEGQNVTLSCEQNLNHDAMYWYRQDPGQGLRLIYYSQIVNDFQKGDIAEGYSVSREKKESFPLTVTSAQKNPTAFYLCASSSGPGQVSTDTQYFGPGTRLTVL.

CDR3 coding DNA: TGTGCCAGCAGCTTAGAGGCGTACGGTGAGCAGTTCTTC. The encoded protein is CASSLEAYGEQFF. The chain couples TRBV11-3 to TRBJ2-1; D not resolved. This CDR3 region has 13 residues. The V end lost 0 bases, the J end lost 9 bases, and 9 bases lay between the germline ends. CDR1 and CDR2 (germline): SGHNT, YENEEA.

The rearrangement joins TRBV10-3 to TRBJ2-5; 11 nucleotides match TRBD2. The germline V gene encodes CDR1 ENHRY and CDR2 SYGVKD. The CDR3 extends over 15 amino acids. The V gene end was trimmed by 7 bases and the J gene end by 3 bases; junction bases not matched to a gene: 7. The DNA for the CDR3 is TGTGCCATCAAGGAGCCGGGACTAGCGGAAGAGACCCAGTACTTC. Translation: CAIKEPGLAEETQYF.

The chain employs TRBV4-3 and TRBJ2-1, with 8 bases aligning to TRBD2. CDR3 length: 17 residues. The trim removed 0 bases at V and 6 bases at J, leaving 10 bases unmatched. Germline assignment: CDR1 LGHNA and CDR2 YSLEER. This CDR3 is CASSQDLAGLGFNEQFF. In DNA, the CDR3 is TGCGCCAGCAGCCAAGACTTAGCGGGACTAGGTTTCAATGAGCAGTTCTTC.

The gene calls are TRBV5-8 and TRBJ2-7, with D unclear. The V gene lost 0 bases and the J gene lost 6 bases, with 10 bases spanning the gap. CDR1 and CDR2 from the germline V gene are SGHTS and YDEGEE. The length of the CDR3 is 13 residues. The CDR3 here is CASSLAPSGEQYF. CDR3 DNA: TGTGCCAGCAGCTTGGCCCCTTCTGGCGAGCAGTACTTC.

The chain employs TRBV25-1 and TRBJ1-6, with TRBD1 identical over 8 bases. The CDR3 is made up of 15 amino acids. Germline loops: CDR1 MGHDK, CDR2 SYGVNS. The trim removed 3 bases at V and 5 bases at J, leaving 3 bases unmatched. DNA of the CDR3: TGTGCCAGCAGTGACCCGGGACAGGATAATTCACCCCTCCACTTT. Translating it yields CASSDPGQDNSPLHF.